Detailed here is one TCR beta chain. No cognate antigen has been identified for it. Base qualities are not provided; no much larger clone lies one nucleotide away. This record comes from a study of blood T cells in healthy people across ages (dated by TCRdb to about 2015). General notes on the study: In model experiments, template switching captured roughly one uniquely barcoded TCR beta cDNA molecule for every two T cells. Using deep sequencing normalized with unique cDNA molecular identifiers, the study measured how TCR beta repertoire diversity changes with age. The donors were divided into four age groups: young (average around 15 years), middle-aged (approximately 41), aged (about 62) and long-lived (about 84). To avoid experimental bias, donors of different ages were randomly spread across the sequencing lanes. Using the same blood draw, the study looked at two additional independent replicas of 1 million unique cDNA reads for two donors, one aged 18 to 29 and the other aged 80 or older.

Donors were 39 systemically healthy Caucasian individuals from Russia aged roughly 6 to 90 years. Each donor gave ten milliliters of peripheral blood, collected into EDTA-treated Vacutainer tubes. PBMCs were isolated by Ficoll-Paque density-gradient centrifugation, with at least 6 million obtained per sample. Total RNA, at least 6 micrograms per sample, was extracted from PBMCs with Trizol reagent. The percentages of naive CD45RAhigh/CD27high T cells were determined by flow cytometry on a PBMC aliquot from every donor. The paper's findings and limits, for the study overall: Compared with the aged group, more naive CD4+ T cells, fewer expanded clones and increased TCR diversity were shown by the long-lived group, suggesting age selection. As age increased, observed TCR beta diversity per million T cells dropped in a roughly linear way, and a significant reduction was already evident by age 40. The CMV infection status of donors was not known, potentially confounding age-related changes in expanded clonotypes. Total diversity estimates from one million sequenced T cells were considered lower bounds and underestimates. Because profiling used bulk unsorted PBMCs, naive and antigen-experienced compartments could not be compared conclusively. There was a strong correlation between observed TCR beta diversity and the percentage of naive T cells measured by flow cytometry.

The germline V gene sets CDR1 to SGHTA and CDR2 to FQGNSA. The CDR3 numbers 15 residues from cysteine through phenylalanine. Of all the DNA, just the CDR3 is kept, 45 bases in frame from base 1. Trimming removed 5 bases from V and 3 bases from J; the gene matches leave 7 bases unexplained. The receptor library was made with 5' RACE. TCRdb lists the instrument as Illumina HiSeq 2500. The second PCR ran for roughly 7 to 11 cycles and used a J-beta primer mix along with a sample-barcoded 5' primer. A template-switch 5' adaptor carrying 12 random nucleotides introduced a unique molecular identifier onto each TCR beta cDNA molecule. At least 2.5 million CDR3-containing paired-end reads were obtained from each sample. First-strand cDNA synthesis was performed from all RNA using the Mint cDNA synthesis kit, with priming by a TRBC-specific oligonucleotide. After uracil-DNA glycosylase treatment, a first 18-cycle PCR used universal primers M1SS and BC2_uni_R on all cDNA. On the authors' methods: For normalization, 1 million high-quality reads were randomly selected from each sample, with every read carrying a distinct molecular identifier. Reads with shared molecular identifiers were discarded instead of being binned into consensus sequences. CDR3 identification, clonotype clustering and error correction used MiTCR with a Q25 quality threshold and the strictest error-elimination algorithm. A nonparametric unseen species model with Euler transformation was used to estimate a lower bound on total TCR beta diversity. The raw public reads went through TCRdb reprocessing: fastp at Q25, MiXCR clone calling, in-frame beta chains kept. One record per CDR3 amino acid sequence lists the most common genes and DNA. It is TCRdb's table, rather than the study itself, that gives the V and J calls and clone size. This sample gives about 700,000 distinct CDR3 sequences in total; roughly 32% of them show up just once. The ten largest clones represent 15% of the sample.

Sequenced material: blood. The chain couples TRBV7-2 to TRBJ2-1, and 7 bases in between align with TRBD1. This clonotype originated in a woman older than 75 in good health. Donor details come from another sample of the same person, matched by shared clones. The CDR3 loop reads CASSRRQGIYNEQFF. The DNA reads TGTGCCAGCAGCAGACGACAGGGAATCTACAATGAGCAGTTCTTC.